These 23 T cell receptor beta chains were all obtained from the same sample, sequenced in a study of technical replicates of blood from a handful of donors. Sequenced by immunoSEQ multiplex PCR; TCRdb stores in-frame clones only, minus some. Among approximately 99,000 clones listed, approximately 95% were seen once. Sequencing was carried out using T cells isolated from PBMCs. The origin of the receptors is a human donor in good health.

The CDR3 DNA sequence: TGTGCCTGGAGAGGGGACAGGCAGCACCTTGCAACTAATGAAAAACTGTTTTTT. Its protein is CAWRGDRQHLATNEKLFF. This rearrangement joins TRBV30 to TRBJ1-4; 8 bases match TRBD1. Per germline, CDR1 GTSNPN and CDR2 SVGIG (reference sequence). This CDR3 has 18 residues. V dropped 3 bases and J dropped 0; count of bases not matched to a gene: 12.

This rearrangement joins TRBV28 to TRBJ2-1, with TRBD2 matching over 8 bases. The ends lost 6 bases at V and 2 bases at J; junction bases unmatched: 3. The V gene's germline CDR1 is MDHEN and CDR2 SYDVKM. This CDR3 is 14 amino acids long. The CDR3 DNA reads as TGTGCCAGCAGCTCTAGCGGGCCCTACAATGAGCAGTTCTTC. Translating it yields CASSSSGPYNEQFF.

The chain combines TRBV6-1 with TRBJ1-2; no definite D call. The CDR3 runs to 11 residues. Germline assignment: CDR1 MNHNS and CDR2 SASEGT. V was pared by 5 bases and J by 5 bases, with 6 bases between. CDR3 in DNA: TGTGCCAGCAGTTACCAGTATGGCTACACCTTC. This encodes CASSYQYGYTF.

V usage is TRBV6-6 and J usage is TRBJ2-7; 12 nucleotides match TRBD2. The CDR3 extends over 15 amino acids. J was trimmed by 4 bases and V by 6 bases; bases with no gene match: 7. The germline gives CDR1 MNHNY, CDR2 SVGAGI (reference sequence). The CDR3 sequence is CASRDLAGGSYEQYF. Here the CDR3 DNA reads TGTGCCAGCAGGGACCTAGCGGGAGGGTCTTACGAGCAGTACTTC.

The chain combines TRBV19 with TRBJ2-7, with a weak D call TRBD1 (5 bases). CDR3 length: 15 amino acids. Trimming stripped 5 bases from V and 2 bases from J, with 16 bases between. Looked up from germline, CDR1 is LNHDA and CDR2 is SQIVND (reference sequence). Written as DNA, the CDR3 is TGTGCCAGTAGTGGCGACAGCTCGTCTCCCTACGAGCAGTACTTC. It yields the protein CASSGDSSSPYEQYF.

CDR3 DNA: TGTGCCAGCAGTGGAACTAGCGAGAGCGGGGAGCTGTTTTTT. Translating gives CASSGTSESGELFF. The chain combines TRBV6-6 with TRBJ2-2, with 7 bases that match TRBD2. The CDR3 spans 14 residues. The ends lost 5 bases at V and 7 bases at J; junction bases unmatched: 7. Germline CDR1 reads MNHNY; CDR2 reads SVGAGI (reference sequence).

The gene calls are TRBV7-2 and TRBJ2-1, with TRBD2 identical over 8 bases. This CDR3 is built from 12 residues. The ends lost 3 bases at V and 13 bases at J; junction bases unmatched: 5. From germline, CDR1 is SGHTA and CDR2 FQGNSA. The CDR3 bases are TGTGCCAGCAGCTTGGTCGGGGGGGCACAGTTCTTC. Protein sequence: CASSLVGGAQFF.

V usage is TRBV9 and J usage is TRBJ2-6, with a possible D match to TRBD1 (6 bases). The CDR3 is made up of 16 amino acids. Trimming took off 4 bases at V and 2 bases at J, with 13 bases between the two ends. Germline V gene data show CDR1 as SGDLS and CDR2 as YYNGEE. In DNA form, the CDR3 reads TGTGCCAGCAGCCCAGTAGGGGGAGCTGGGGCCAACGTCCTGACTTTC. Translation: CASSPVGGAGANVLTF.

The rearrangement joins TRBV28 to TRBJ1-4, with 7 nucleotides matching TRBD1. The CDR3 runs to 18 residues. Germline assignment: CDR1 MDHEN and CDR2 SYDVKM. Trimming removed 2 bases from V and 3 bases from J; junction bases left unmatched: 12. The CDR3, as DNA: TGTGCCAGCAGTTTACGGCTCAGGGGGGAGGTGGCTAATGAAAAACTGTTTTTT. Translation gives CASSLRLRGEVANEKLFF. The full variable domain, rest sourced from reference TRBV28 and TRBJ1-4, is DVKVTQSSRYLVKRTGEKVFLECVQDMDHENMFWYRQDPGLGLRLIYFSYDVKMKEKGDIPEGYSVSREKKERFSLILESASTNQTSMYLCASSLRLRGEVANEKLFFGSGTQLSVL.

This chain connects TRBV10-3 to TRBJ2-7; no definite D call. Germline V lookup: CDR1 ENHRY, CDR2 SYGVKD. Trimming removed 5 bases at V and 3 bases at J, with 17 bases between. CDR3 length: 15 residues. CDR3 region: CAISRVVRAGYEQYF. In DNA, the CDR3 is TGTGCCATCAGTAGAGTAGTTCGTGCTGGCTACGAGCAGTACTTC.

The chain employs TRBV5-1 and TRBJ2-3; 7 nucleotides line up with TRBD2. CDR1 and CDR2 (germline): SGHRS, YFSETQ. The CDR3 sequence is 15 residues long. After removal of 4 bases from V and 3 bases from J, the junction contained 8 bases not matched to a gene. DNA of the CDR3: TGCGCCAGCAGCCCCGGACTAGTCATTACAGATACGCAGTATTTT. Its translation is CASSPGLVITDTQYF.

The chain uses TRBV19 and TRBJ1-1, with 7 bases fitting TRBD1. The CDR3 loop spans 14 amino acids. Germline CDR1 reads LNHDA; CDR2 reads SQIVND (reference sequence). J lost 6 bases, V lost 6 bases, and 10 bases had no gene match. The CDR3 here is CASRLTGVLSEAFF. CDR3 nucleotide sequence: TGTGCCAGTAGACTAACAGGGGTATTGTCTGAAGCTTTCTTT.

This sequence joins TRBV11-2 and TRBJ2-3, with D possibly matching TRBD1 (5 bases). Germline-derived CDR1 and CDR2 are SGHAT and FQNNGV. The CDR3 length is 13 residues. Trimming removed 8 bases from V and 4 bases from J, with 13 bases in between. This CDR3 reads CASFALGADTQYF. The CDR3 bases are TGTGCCAGCTTCGCCTTAGGGGCAGATACGCAGTATTTT.

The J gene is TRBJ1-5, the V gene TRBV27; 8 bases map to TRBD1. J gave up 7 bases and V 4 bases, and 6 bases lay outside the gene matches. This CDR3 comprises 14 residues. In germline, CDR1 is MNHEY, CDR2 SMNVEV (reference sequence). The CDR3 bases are TGTGCCAGCAGTTCAACAGGGGGAGGCCAGCCCCAGCATTTT. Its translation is CASSSTGGGQPQHF.

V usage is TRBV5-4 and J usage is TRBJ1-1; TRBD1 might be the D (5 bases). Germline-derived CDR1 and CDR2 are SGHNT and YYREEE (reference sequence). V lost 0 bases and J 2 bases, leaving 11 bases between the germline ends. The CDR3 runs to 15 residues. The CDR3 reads CASSLADRTNTEAFF. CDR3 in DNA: TGTGCCAGCAGCTTGGCCGACCGGACAAACACTGAAGCTTTCTTT.

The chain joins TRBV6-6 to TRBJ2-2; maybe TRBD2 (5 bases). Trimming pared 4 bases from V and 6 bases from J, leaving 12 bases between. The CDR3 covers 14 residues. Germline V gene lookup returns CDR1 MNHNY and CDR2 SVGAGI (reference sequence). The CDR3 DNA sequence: TGTGCCAGCAGTTTCGAACTAGTTCCCGGGGAGCTGTTTTTT. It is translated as CASSFELVPGELFF.

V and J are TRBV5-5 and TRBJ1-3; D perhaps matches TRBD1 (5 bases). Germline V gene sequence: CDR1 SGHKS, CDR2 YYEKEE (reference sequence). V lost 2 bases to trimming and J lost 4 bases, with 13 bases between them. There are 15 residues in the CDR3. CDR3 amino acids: CASSFSRAGGNTIYF. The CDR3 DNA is TGTGCCAGCAGCTTTTCGCGTGCAGGGGGAAACACCATATATTTT.

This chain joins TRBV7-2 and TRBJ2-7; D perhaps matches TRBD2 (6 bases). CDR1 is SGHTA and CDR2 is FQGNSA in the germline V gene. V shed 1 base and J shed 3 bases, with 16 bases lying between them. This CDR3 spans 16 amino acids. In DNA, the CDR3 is TGTGCCAGCAGCTTAGGAGGGCAGGCGGGAAACTACGAGCAGTACTTC. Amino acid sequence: CASSLGGQAGNYEQYF. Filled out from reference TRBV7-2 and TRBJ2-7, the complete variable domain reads GAGVSQSPSNKVTEKGKDVELRCDPISGHTALYWYRQSLGQGLEFLIYFQGNSAPDKSGLPSDRFSAERTGGSVSTLTIQRTQQEDSAVYLCASSLGGQAGNYEQYFGPGTRLTVT.

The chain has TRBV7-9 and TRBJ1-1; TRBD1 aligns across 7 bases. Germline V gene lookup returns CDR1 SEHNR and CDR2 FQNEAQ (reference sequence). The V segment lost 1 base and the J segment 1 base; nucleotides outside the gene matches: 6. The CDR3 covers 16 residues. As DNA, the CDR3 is TGTGCCAGCAGCTTAGATGTTAGGACAGGGAACACTGAAGCTTTCTTT. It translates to CASSLDVRTGNTEAFF.

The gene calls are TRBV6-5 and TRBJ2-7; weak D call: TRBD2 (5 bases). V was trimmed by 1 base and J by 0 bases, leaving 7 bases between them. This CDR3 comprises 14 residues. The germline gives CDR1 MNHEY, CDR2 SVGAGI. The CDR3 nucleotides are TGTGCCAGCAGTTACTACGGGGTCTCCTACGAGCAGTACTTC. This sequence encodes CASSYYGVSYEQYF.

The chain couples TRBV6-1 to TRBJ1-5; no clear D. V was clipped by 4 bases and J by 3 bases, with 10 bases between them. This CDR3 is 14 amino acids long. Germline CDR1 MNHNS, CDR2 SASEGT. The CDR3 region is CASSGPSTNQPQHF. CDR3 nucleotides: TGTGCCAGCAGTGGGCCTAGTACCAATCAGCCCCAGCATTTT.

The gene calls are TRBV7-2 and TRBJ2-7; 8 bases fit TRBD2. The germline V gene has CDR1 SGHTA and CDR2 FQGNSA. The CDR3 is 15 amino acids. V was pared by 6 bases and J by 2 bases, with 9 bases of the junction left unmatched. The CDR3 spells CASRQPGGGTYEQYF. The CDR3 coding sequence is TGTGCCAGCAGACAACCCGGCGGGGGGACCTACGAGCAGTACTTC. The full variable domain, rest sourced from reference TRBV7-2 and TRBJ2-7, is GAGVSQSPSNKVTEKGKDVELRCDPISGHTALYWYRQSLGQGLEFLIYFQGNSAPDKSGLPSDRFSAERTGGSVSTLTIQRTQQEDSAVYLCASRQPGGGTYEQYFGPGTRLTVT.

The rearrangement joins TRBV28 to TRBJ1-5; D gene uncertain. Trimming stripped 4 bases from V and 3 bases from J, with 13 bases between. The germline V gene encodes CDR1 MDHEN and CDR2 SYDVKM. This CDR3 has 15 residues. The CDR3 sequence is CASSYTESPNQPQHF. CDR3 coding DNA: TGTGCCAGCAGTTATACAGAGAGCCCCAATCAGCCCCAGCATTTT.